These 8 T cell receptor beta chains came from one sample sequenced in a study of cytomegalovirus exposure and HLA in healthy donors. PCR amplification relied on 60 Vbeta primers (plus 13 Jbeta primers). The assay was immunoSEQ multiplex PCR, and TCRdb's table has in-frame clones only and misses some. The sample has approximately 93,000 clones. The sequenced sample consisted of PBMCs. The receptors originated from a woman aged 30 to 39 in good health and CMV-seronegative.

J is TRBJ2-7 and V is TRBV5-4; 7 bases align to TRBD1. V was pared by 2 bases and J by 2 bases, with 1 base of the junction left unmatched. Germline loops: CDR1 SGHNT, CDR2 YYREEE (reference sequence). This CDR3 contains 13 residues. For the CDR3, the DNA is TGTGCCAGCAGCTTCAGGGGGACCTACGAGCAGTACTTC. Translating it yields CASSFRGTYEQYF.

The gene calls are TRBV15 and TRBJ2-2, with 7 nucleotides matching TRBD2. After removal of 6 bases from V and 6 bases from J, the junction contained 7 bases not matched to a gene. The germline CDR1 and CDR2 sequences are LNHNV and YYDKDF (reference sequence). The CDR3 length is 14 residues. The CDR3 loop is CATSTERDPGELFF. CDR3 DNA sequence: TGTGCCACCAGTACCGAGCGGGATCCCGGGGAGCTGTTTTTT.

On this clone itself: The junction departs from the called germline gene at one end, perhaps through a read error. The rearrangement uses TRBV5-4 and TRBJ2-7, with TRBD2 identical over 8 bases. The CDR3 extends over 15 amino acids. In germline, CDR1 is SGHNT, CDR2 YYREEE (reference sequence). For the CDR3, the DNA is TGTACCAGCAGCTTACCCGGGAGGGAGAACGGAGAGCAGTACTTC. Amino acids: CTSSLPGRENGEQYF.

The V call is TRBV6-5, the J call TRBJ1-2, with D perhaps matching TRBD1 (5 bases). The germline CDR1 and CDR2 sequences are MNHEY and SVGAGI. The V end was cut by 5 bases, the J end by 7 bases, with 14 bases between. The CDR3 is 13 residues long. CDR3 amino acids: CASSPPGGAGYTF. CDR3 DNA: TGTGCCAGCAGTCCACCGGGGGGTGCTGGCTACACCTTC.

The chain links TRBV4-1 to TRBJ1-1, with D maybe TRBD1 (5 bases). This CDR3 comprises 18 residues. Germline-derived CDR1 and CDR2 are MGHRA and YSYEKL. The V gene lost 1 base and the J gene lost 0 bases, with 18 bases spanning the gap. This CDR3 is CASSQGRGLGPMNTEAFF. The CDR3 DNA is TGCGCCAGCAGCCAAGGTAGGGGACTAGGCCCGATGAACACTGAAGCTTTCTTT.

The gene calls are TRBV9 and TRBJ2-3, with TRBD2 matching 8 bases. V gave up 0 bases and J gave up 0 bases; unmatched junction bases: 3. Per germline, CDR1 SGDLS and CDR2 YYNGEE. This CDR3 is built from 16 residues. The DNA for the CDR3 is TGTGCCAGCAGCGTAGGGCCTAGCGGGAGCACAGATACGCAGTATTTT. It translates to CASSVGPSGSTDTQYF.

The CDR3 region has the DNA TGTGCCAGCAGTCGTACAGGGATTGGTGGCTACACCTTC. This gives the protein CASSRTGIGGYTF. The chain recombines TRBV11-1 with TRBJ1-2; maybe TRBD1 (6 bases). Germline V gives CDR1 SGHAT, CDR2 FQDESV (reference sequence). The CDR3 has 13 residues. V lost 6 bases, J lost 7 bases, and 15 bases lay in between. The full variable domain, in which reference TRBV11-1 and TRBJ1-2 provide the parts outside the CDR3, is EAEVAQSPRYKITEKSQAVAFWCDPISGHATLYWYRQILGQGPELLVQFQDESVVDDSQLPKDRFSAERLKGVDSTLKIQPAELGDSAMYLCASSRTGIGGYTFGSGTRLTVV.

The chain links TRBV27 to TRBJ2-5, with 8 bases lining up with TRBD1. CDR3 length: 14 amino acids. CDR1 MNHEY and CDR2 SMNVEV come from the germline V gene (reference sequence). After removal of 5 bases from V and 5 bases from J, the junction contained 7 bases not matched to a gene. Here the CDR3 reads CASSGQGAQETQYF. The CDR3 nucleotides read TGTGCCAGCAGTGGGCAGGGGGCACAGGAGACCCAGTACTTC.